This TCR beta chain appears in the sequencing data of a study of OX40 agonist ivuxolimab in advanced cancers. For the study at large: The patients received ivuxolimab by intravenous route every 2 weeks at 0.01 to 10 mg/kg. Overall study results and limits: Circulating CD4+ and CD8+ T cells showed clonal expansion by week 6 at 0.1 to 3.0 mg/kg.

It was autoimmune disease history or systemic immunosuppression that excluded patients. Profiled with immunoSEQ multiplex PCR; TCRdb holds only in-frame clones, not every one. Among approximately 81,000 clones listed, roughly 91% were seen once. With respect to this clone: Its antigen remains unidentified.

The CDR3 contains 17 residues. Germline loops: CDR1 SGHRS, CDR2 YFSETQ. J gave up 2 bases and V 4 bases, and 13 bases lay outside the gene matches. Material: CD4+ or CD8+ T cells sorted from blood, obtained in a trial of the OX40 agonist ivuxolimab. The chain couples TRBV5-1 to TRBJ2-7; 9 nucleotides line up with TRBD1. The TCR originated in an adult with an advanced solid tumor such as melanoma, head and neck, liver or kidney cancer. The CDR3 nucleotides are TGCGCCAGCAGCACGGGACAGGGAAACAAAAAGACCTACGAGCAGTACTTC. As protein: CASSTGQGNKKTYEQYF.